This T cell receptor beta chain was recovered during a study of T cells in Graves' hyperthyroidism and ophthalmopathy. From more than 9 ml of fresh peripheral blood, PBMCs were isolated. TCR beta CDR3 region amplification was performed from RNA transcripts. With the HTBI primer set, the TCR CDR3 went through a first round of RT-PCR. Via MiXCR, TCRdb re-called the multiplex PCR reads, giving one row per CDR3 protein. The table has roughly 570,000 distinct CDR3 sequences, less than 20% seen once; the top ten hold under 8%. Study-wide points: Most thyroid clonotypes with frequency above 0.001 were detected in blood.

The CDR3 runs to 14 residues. Germline CDR1 reads MNHEY; CDR2 reads SVGEGT. This clonotype was found a few times. Its cognate antigen is unknown. Since a much larger clone is just one base distant, this may be a read error. This TCR came from a woman aged 30 to 39 with Graves' hyperthyroidism. Sequenced input: blood. The V and J genes are TRBV6-2 or TRBV6-3 and TRBJ1-4; D perhaps matches TRBD1 (5 bases). Here the CDR3 reads CASSEFWGDEELFF. The CDR3, as DNA: TGTGCCAGCAGTGAATTCTGGGGCGATGAAGAACTGTTTTTT.